This T cell receptor beta chain appears in the sequencing data of a study of T cells expressing NK-cell markers. The CDR3 spans 16 residues. CDR1 is GTSNPN and CDR2 is SVGIG in the germline V gene (reference sequence). TCRdb re-called the 5' RACE reads; every CDR3 protein appears as one record, without DNA. The listing records about 550,000 distinct CDR3 sequences. The sequenced sample consisted of blood T cells: a sorted CD56 or NKG2C T cell subset, CD4+ or CD8+ T cells, or bulk PBMC T cells (not recorded which). This TCR derives from a man aged 18 to 35 in good health. The chain couples TRBV30 to TRBJ2-7; the TCRdb call, TRBD2, lacks DNA for checking. Here the CDR3 reads CAWSEGLAGATYEQYF.